These 10 T cell receptor beta chains share one sample of origin, sequenced in a study of T cell responses to AZD1222 COVID-19 vaccine. Only in-frame clones appear in the TCRdb table, and some are missing; sequencing was by immunoSEQ multiplex PCR. The sample carries roughly 140,000 clones, over 75% recorded once. The sample in question was peripheral blood, obtained on day 0 of AZD1222 vaccination. These receptors were collected from an adult in good health.

The chain combines TRBV11-2 with TRBJ1-2; D is unclear. Germline V gene lookup returns CDR1 SGHAT and CDR2 FQNNGV. CDR3 size: 14 residues. V was trimmed by 5 bases and J by 3 bases, leaving 13 bases between them. The CDR3 DNA reads TGTGCCAGCAGCCTAATTAAGGGCGACTATGGCTACACCTTC. This translates into CASSLIKGDYGYTF.

The chain couples TRBV7-9 to TRBJ2-2, with D perhaps matching TRBD2 (6 bases). CDR1 SEHNR and CDR2 FQNEAQ come from the germline V gene (reference sequence). CDR3 length equals 14 residues. CDR3 region: CGLESRETTGELFF. Written as DNA, the CDR3 is TGTGGATTAGAAAGTCGGGAGACCACCGGGGAGCTGTTTTTT.

The chain combines TRBV25-1 with TRBJ1-1, with D possibly being TRBD1 (5 bases). V was shortened by 1 base and J by 3 bases, with 9 bases between the two germline ends. The CDR3 extends over 14 amino acids. Looked up from germline, CDR1 is MGHDK and CDR2 is SYGVNS. DNA of the CDR3: TGTGCCAGCAGTGAATTGGGGGGATACACTGAAGCTTTCTTT. This gives the protein CASSELGGYTEAFF.

The chain employs TRBV7-9 and TRBJ1-1; 9 nucleotides agree with TRBD1. V gave up 3 bases and J gave up 0 bases; unmatched junction bases: 11. The CDR3 runs to 18 residues. Germline V gene data show CDR1 as SEHNR and CDR2 as FQNEAQ (reference sequence). CDR3 region: CASSLPGTGWILNTEAFF. CDR3 in DNA: TGTGCCAGCAGCTTGCCCGGGACAGGGTGGATTTTGAACACTGAAGCTTTCTTT.

Here the CDR3 reads CATSDRLAGVLDTQYF. DNA of the CDR3: TGTGCCACCAGTGATCGACTAGCGGGAGTGCTAGATACGCAGTATTTT. The chain links TRBV24-1 to TRBJ2-3, with 12 bases identical to TRBD2. The germline CDR1 and CDR2 sequences are KGHDR and SFDVKD. The CDR3 covers 16 residues. J was trimmed by 5 bases and V by 3 bases; bases with no gene match: 5.

This chain uses TRBV10-3 with TRBJ2-2; 12 nucleotides line up with TRBD2. This CDR3 has 15 residues. With V trimmed by 7 bases and J by 7 bases, 7 bases remained unmatched. Germline lookup yields CDR1 ENHRY and CDR2 SYGVKD. The CDR3, as DNA: TGTGCCATCACCTCGACTAGCGGGGGTCACGGGGAGCTGTTTTTT. Its protein is CAITSTSGGHGELFF.

In nucleotides, the CDR3 is TGTGCCAGTAGCAAGGTAGGTAATGATCGCAATCAGCCCCAGCATTTT. This encodes CASSKVGNDRNQPQHF. The chain employs TRBV6-4 and TRBJ1-5; the D is unclear. Trimming took off 9 bases at V and 2 bases at J, with 20 bases between the two ends. CDR1 MRHNA and CDR2 SNTAGT come from the germline V gene. This CDR3 is built from 16 residues.

The chain uses TRBV10-3 and TRBJ1-5; 11 nucleotides agree with TRBD1. Per the germline V gene, CDR1 is ENHRY and CDR2 is SYGVKD. V dropped 6 bases and J dropped 5; count of bases not matched to a gene: 0. The CDR3 runs to 13 residues. The CDR3 reads CAIRGQGDQPQHF. As DNA, the CDR3 is TGTGCCATCAGGGGACAGGGGGATCAGCCCCAGCATTTT.

The V call is TRBV7-2, the J call TRBJ1-2; possible D gene TRBD1, 6 bases. Trimming took off 0 bases at V and 3 bases at J, with 14 bases between the two ends. CDR1 and CDR2 (germline): SGHTA, FQGNSA. This CDR3 is 16 amino acids long. The CDR3 nucleotides read TGTGCCAGCAGCTTAGCGGCCCCAGGGGTGGACTATGGCTACACCTTC. It specifies CASSLAAPGVDYGYTF.

This clone has ten or more counts. The chain employs TRBV27 and TRBJ2-3; 9 bases fit TRBD2. This CDR3 is 16 amino acids long. Germline-derived CDR1 and CDR2 are MNHEY and SMNVEV (reference sequence). Trimming cost V 6 bases and J 5 bases; bases outside gene matches: 12. As DNA, the CDR3 is TGTGCCAGCAGCTCTACGAGCGGGGGGCAGAGAGATACGCAGTATTTT. As protein: CASSSTSGGQRDTQYF.